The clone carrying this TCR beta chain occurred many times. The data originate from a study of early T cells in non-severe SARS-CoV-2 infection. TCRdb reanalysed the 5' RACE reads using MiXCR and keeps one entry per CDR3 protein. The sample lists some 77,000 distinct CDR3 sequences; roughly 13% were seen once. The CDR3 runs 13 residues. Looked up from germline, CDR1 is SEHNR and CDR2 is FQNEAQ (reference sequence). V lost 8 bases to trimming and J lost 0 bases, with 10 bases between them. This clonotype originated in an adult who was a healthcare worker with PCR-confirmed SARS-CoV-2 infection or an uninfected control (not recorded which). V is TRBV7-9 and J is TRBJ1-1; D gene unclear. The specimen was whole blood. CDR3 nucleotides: TGTGCCAGCCTACAGAGATTGAACACTGAAGCTTTCTTT. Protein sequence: CASLQRLNTEAFF.